The 24 T cell receptor beta chains below were found in one sample sequenced in a study of blood T cell repertoires in COVID-19. Some clones are missing from TCRdb's copy, which holds only in-frame ones; the method was immunoSEQ multiplex PCR. Here the sample spans about 150,000 clones, 80% to 90% being singletons. Sequencing was done on a sample of peripheral blood. The receptors derive from a woman aged 55-70 years with active COVID-19.

This clone was observed once. The chain recombines TRBV28 with TRBJ2-5; D is undetermined. V was trimmed by 3 bases and J by 1 base, leaving 9 bases between them. Looked up from germline, CDR1 is MDHEN and CDR2 is SYDVKM. This CDR3 is built from 14 residues. The CDR3 coding sequence is TGTGCCAGCAGTTTTAGTTGGAGCCAAGAGACCCAGTACTTC. Protein: CASSFSWSQETQYF.

This chain links TRBV20-1 with TRBJ2-3; 8 positions agree with TRBD2. Germline CDR1 is DFQATT and CDR2 is SNEGSKA (reference sequence). The CDR3 is 15 amino acids. With V trimmed by 3 bases and J by 0 bases, 5 bases remained unmatched. The CDR3 nucleotides read TGCAGTGCTAGTTGGTCTAGCGGGAGCACAGATACGCAGTATTTT. Translated, it gives CSASWSSGSTDTQYF.

The chain's CDR3 is CASTLGGYMNTEAFF. As DNA, the CDR3 is TGTGCCAGCACCCTGGGGGGATACATGAACACTGAAGCTTTCTTT. The J gene is TRBJ1-1, the V gene TRBV7-2; tentatively, D is TRBD1 (5 bases). Trimming removed 7 bases at V and 0 bases at J, with 15 bases between. The CDR3 covers 15 residues. CDR1 is SGHTA, CDR2 FQGNSA, per germline.

This clone was observed a few times. The chain has TRBV7-9 and TRBJ2-7, with 7 bases matching TRBD2. The germline CDR1 and CDR2 sequences are SEHNR and FQNEAQ (reference sequence). V shed 5 bases, J shed 3 bases, and the junction held 10 bases outside the gene matches. CDR3 size: 15 residues. The CDR3 here is CASSLGTGRSYEQYF. CDR3 in DNA: TGTGCCAGCAGCCTCGGGACCGGGAGGAGCTACGAGCAGTACTTC.

The rearrangement uses TRBV28 and TRBJ2-5; 10 nucleotides align to TRBD1. The CDR3 has 15 amino acids. Germline assignment: CDR1 MDHEN and CDR2 SYDVKM. V trimming: 8 bases; J trimming: 5 bases; junction bases outside the gene matches: 11. The CDR3 DNA reads TGTGCCAGCGGAGGTGGACAGGGGGTTAGGGAGACCCAGTACTTC. It is translated as CASGGGQGVRETQYF.

V is TRBV19 and J is TRBJ1-2; possibly TRBD1 for D (6 bases). This CDR3 is 12 amino acids long. Germline CDR1 LNHDA, CDR2 SQIVND (reference sequence). The germline V and J ends were trimmed by 5 bases and 2 bases, with 6 bases remaining between them. The CDR3 DNA is TGTGCCAGTAGTGACAGGAACTATGGCTACACCTTC. It is translated as CASSDRNYGYTF.

The chain combines TRBV29-1 with TRBJ2-2; the D is unclear. Per the germline V gene, CDR1 is SQVTM and CDR2 is ANQGSEA. Trimming left V 4 bases short and J 1 base short, with 7 bases between. This CDR3 is built from 13 residues. CDR3 sequence: CSVASMNTGELFF. CDR3 nucleotide sequence: TGCAGCGTTGCGAGCATGAACACCGGGGAGCTGTTTTTT.

The chain employs TRBV10-3 and TRBJ2-1, with 7 nucleotides matching TRBD1. Germline trimming cut 10 bases from V and 7 bases from J; bases unmatched to any gene: 10. CDR3 length: 13 residues. Per the germline V gene, CDR1 is ENHRY and CDR2 is SYGVKD. CDR3: CATGQAVGNEQFF. DNA of the CDR3: TGTGCCACCGGACAGGCGGTGGGGAATGAGCAGTTCTTC.

J is TRBJ2-7 and V is TRBV27, with a possible D match to TRBD2 (6 bases). V lost 4 bases and J 4 bases, leaving 17 bases between the germline ends. Germline loops: CDR1 MNHEY, CDR2 SMNVEV (reference sequence). This CDR3 comprises 15 residues. CDR3 nucleotide sequence: TGTGCCAGCAGTTCTCCGCTAGCGACGGGGTACGAGCAGTACTTC. Translation gives CASSSPLATGYEQYF.

This CDR3 reads CATSTTAGNTEAFF. In DNA, the CDR3 is TGTGCCACCAGCACGACAGCTGGGAACACTGAAGCTTTCTTT. The chain couples TRBV15 to TRBJ1-1, with D possibly matching TRBD1 (5 bases). The CDR3 extends over 14 amino acids. Trimming removed 4 bases from V and 1 base from J, with 10 bases in between. Germline V gives CDR1 LNHNV, CDR2 YYDKDF (reference sequence).

The chain joins TRBV29-1 to TRBJ2-5; 8 bases are shared with TRBD1. The germline CDR1 and CDR2 sequences are SQVTM and ANQGSEA. The junction had 5 bases not matched to a gene; V was cut back by 4 bases and J by 4 bases. The CDR3 has 13 amino acids. CDR3 nucleotide sequence: TGCAGCGTTGCCCCGACAGGGGCAGAGACCCAGTACTTC. As protein: CSVAPTGAETQYF. Variable domain in full (rest from reference TRBV29-1 and TRBJ2-5): SAVISQKPSRDICQRGTSLTIQCQVDSQVTMMFWYRQQPGQSLTLIATANQGSEATYESGFVIDKFPISRPNLTFSTLTVSNMSPEDSSIYLCSVAPTGAETQYFGPGTRLLVL.

The chain is built from TRBV9 and TRBJ2-1, with 7 bases that match TRBD1. The CDR3 extends over 17 amino acids. J lost 2 bases, V lost 0 bases, and 8 bases had no gene match. CDR1 is SGDLS, CDR2 YYNGEE, per germline. The CDR3 loop is CASSVALTGRPYNEQFF. DNA for the CDR3: TGTGCCAGCAGCGTAGCCTTGACAGGGAGACCCTACAATGAGCAGTTCTTC.

The V and J genes are TRBV12-3 or TRBV12-4 and TRBJ1-5; D gene unclear. V was cut by 7 bases and J by 6 bases, with 10 bases left in between. The CDR3 totals 12 residues. Here the CDR3 DNA reads TGTGCCAGCATTCCGGGGTCTCAGCCCCAGCATTTT. Amino acid sequence: CASIPGSQPQHF.

The chain joins TRBV28 to TRBJ2-7, with 8 nucleotides matching TRBD1. This CDR3 has 16 residues. The germline V gene encodes CDR1 MDHEN and CDR2 SYDVKM. With V trimmed by 4 bases and J by 2 bases, 10 bases remained unmatched. The CDR3 reads CASSSPRGTGTYEQYF. CDR3 nucleotide sequence: TGTGCCAGCAGTTCCCCCCGCGGGACAGGTACCTACGAGCAGTACTTC. The entire variable domain, with the rest obtained from reference TRBV28 and TRBJ2-7, is as follows: DVKVTQSSRYLVKRTGEKVFLECVQDMDHENMFWYRQDPGLGLRLIYFSYDVKMKEKGDIPEGYSVSREKKERFSLILESASTNQTSMYLCASSSPRGTGTYEQYFGPGTRLTVT.

The chain joins TRBV15 to TRBJ2-2; 7 nucleotides align to TRBD1. The CDR3 spans 16 residues. Germline V gene lookup returns CDR1 LNHNV and CDR2 YYDKDF (reference sequence). With V trimmed by 0 bases and J by 7 bases, 8 bases remained unmatched. In DNA, the CDR3 is TGTGCCACCAGCAGAGATCGAACAGGGGTGCACGGGGAGCTGTTTTTT. It encodes CATSRDRTGVHGELFF.

V is TRBV5-4 and J is TRBJ2-7; TRBD2 matches 12 bases. In germline, CDR1 is SGHNT, CDR2 YYREEE (reference sequence). The V gene end was trimmed by 7 bases and the J gene end by 2 bases; junction bases not matched to a gene: 7. The CDR3 is made up of 15 amino acids. In nucleotides, the CDR3 is TGTGCCAGCGGACTAGCGGGAAGTAGAACCTACGAGCAGTACTTC. The encoded protein is CASGLAGSRTYEQYF.

In its sample, this clone was seen once. This rearrangement joins TRBV9 to TRBJ2-7, with 9 bases aligning to TRBD2. CDR1 is SGDLS, CDR2 YYNGEE, per germline. Trimming at V came to 3 bases and at J to 2 bases, leaving 9 bases not matched to a gene. The CDR3 sequence is 16 residues long. The CDR3 DNA is TGTGCCAGCAGCGAGGGAAGTAGCGGGAGTACCTACGAGCAGTACTTC. Translation: CASSEGSSGSTYEQYF.

This chain links TRBV28 with TRBJ2-1, with TRBD1 matching 10 bases. Germline CDR1 and CDR2: MDHEN and SYDVKM. After removal of 6 bases from V and 9 bases from J, the junction contained 11 bases not matched to a gene. The CDR3 has 15 residues. DNA for the CDR3: TGTGCCAGCAGCCCGCCGGGACAGGGGAGGGCTGAGCAGTTCTTC. Its protein product is CASSPPGQGRAEQFF.

V and J are TRBV5-1 and TRBJ2-1, with 7 bases matching TRBD1. The CDR3 extends over 15 amino acids. CDR1 is SGHRS, CDR2 YFSETQ, per germline. V shed 0 bases, J shed 4 bases, and the junction held 4 bases outside the gene matches. The CDR3 loop is CASSLALQGYNEQFF. The CDR3 region has the DNA TGCGCCAGCAGCTTGGCGTTACAGGGGTACAATGAGCAGTTCTTC.

This chain uses TRBV7-2 with TRBJ1-1; tentative D call: TRBD1 (5 bases). The CDR3 is made up of 14 amino acids. Germline-derived CDR1 and CDR2 are SGHTA and FQGNSA. V was trimmed by 2 bases and J by 1 base, leaving 8 bases between them. CDR3 sequence (DNA): TGTGCCAGCAGCTTAACCAGGGCGAACACTGAAGCTTTCTTT. Its translation is CASSLTRANTEAFF.

This clone turned up a few times. The chain carries TRBV19 and TRBJ2-7; 12 bases align to TRBD2. The V and J ends lost 5 bases and 4 bases, in that order; junction bases with no gene match: 9. Germline CDR1 LNHDA, CDR2 SQIVND (reference sequence). The CDR3 runs to 16 residues. As DNA, the CDR3 is TGTGCCAGTAGTCGGTCTAGCGGGAGGGCCATATACGAGCAGTACTTC. It encodes CASSRSSGRAIYEQYF.

The chain carries TRBV7-2 and TRBJ2-6; no clear D. The germline V gene encodes CDR1 SGHTA and CDR2 FQGNSA. The V and J ends lost 5 bases and 0 bases respectively, with 11 bases between them. The CDR3 is made up of 16 amino acids. CDR3 amino acids: CASSLARISGANVLTF. The CDR3 DNA reads as TGTGCCAGCAGCCTGGCACGTATCTCTGGGGCCAACGTCCTGACTTTC.

The V call is TRBV9, the J call TRBJ2-4; 7 nucleotides line up with TRBD2. Per germline, CDR1 SGDLS and CDR2 YYNGEE. The length of the CDR3 is 17 residues. The J segment lost 6 bases and the V segment lost 0 bases, leaving 12 bases of the junction unmatched. DNA for the CDR3: TGTGCCAGCAGCGTAGAGGCGGGAGTGTCCCCGAGAAACATTCAGTACTTC. Translation: CASSVEAGVSPRNIQYF.

The CDR3: CASSLSSYEQYF. The CDR3 region has the DNA TGTGCCAGCAGCCTGAGCTCCTACGAGCAGTACTTC. The V gene is TRBV5-6, the J gene TRBJ2-7; no definite D call. CDR1 and CDR2 from the germline V gene are SGHDT and YYEEEE. This CDR3 region has 12 residues. V was pared by 4 bases and J by 0 bases, with 5 bases between. Based on the CDR3 plus reference TRBV5-6 and TRBJ2-7, the full variable domain is DAGVTQSPTHLIKTRGQQVTLRCSPKSGHDTVSWYQQALGQGPQFIFQYYEEEERQRGNFPDRFSGHQFPNYSSELNVNALLLGDSALYLCASSLSSYEQYFGPGTRLTVT.